This TCR beta chain emerged from a study of human T cells and chemical hapten exposure. On the study more broadly: Donors were sensitized with 2% DPC on the upper inner arm. TCR yields per sample varied mostly from small pooled library volume differences. General study points: The number of TCRs above 1 in 1000 frequency did not change after DPC sensitization.

This clonotype was observed at least ten times. Its antigen remains unknown. The time point is: patch test 1, 2 weeks after DPC sensitization. Treatment reported: therapeutic diphenylcyclopropenone sensitization with weekly scalp DPC. TCRdb fed the RACE reads into MiXCR, producing one record per CDR3 protein. Of approximately 77,000 distinct CDR3 sequences detected, 6% to 9% appear once; the ten largest clones hold less than 2%. The germline gives CDR1 SGHRS, CDR2 YFSETQ. Between the trimmed V and J ends, which lost 0 bases and 2 bases, there was a span of 14 bases. There are 16 residues in the CDR3. The specimen comprised whole blood, sampled in connection with sensitization to the hapten diphenylcyclopropenone (DPC). This receptor was identified in a woman in her thirties with alopecia areata. Some clones in this sample may be carry-over from other donors' samples. V is TRBV5-1 and J is TRBJ1-1; no clear D gene. CDR3 coding DNA: TGCGCCAGCAGCTTGGATAGTCTGCGTTCCAACACTGAAGCTTTCTTT. This codes for CASSLDSLRSNTEAFF. The variable domain in full, with the rest retrieved from reference TRBV5-1 and TRBJ1-1, is KAGVTQTPRYLIKTRGQQVTLSCSPISGHRSVSWYQQTPGQGLQFLFEYFSETQRNKGNFPGRFSGRQFSNSRSEMNVSTLELGDSALYLCASSLDSLRSNTEAFFGQGTRLTVV.